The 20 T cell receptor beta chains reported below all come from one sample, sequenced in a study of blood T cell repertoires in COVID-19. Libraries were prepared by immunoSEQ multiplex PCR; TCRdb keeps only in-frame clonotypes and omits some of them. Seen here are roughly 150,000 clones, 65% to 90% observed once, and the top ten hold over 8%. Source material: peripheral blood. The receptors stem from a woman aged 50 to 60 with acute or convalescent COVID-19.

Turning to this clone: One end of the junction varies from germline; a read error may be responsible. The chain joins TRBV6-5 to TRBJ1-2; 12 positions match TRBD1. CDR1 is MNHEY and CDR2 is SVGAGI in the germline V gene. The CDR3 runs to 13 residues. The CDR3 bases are TGTGCCAGCAGGAAAGGGACAGGGGGCCATAGCTCCTTC. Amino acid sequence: CASRKGTGGHSSF.

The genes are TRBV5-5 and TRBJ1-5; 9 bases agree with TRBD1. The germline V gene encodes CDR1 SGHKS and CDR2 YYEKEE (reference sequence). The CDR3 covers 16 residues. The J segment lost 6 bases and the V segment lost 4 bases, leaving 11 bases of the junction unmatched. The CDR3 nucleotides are TGTGCCAGCAGCCCGTTACCGGGACAGGGCCCTCAGCCCCAGCATTTT. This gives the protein CASSPLPGQGPQPQHF.

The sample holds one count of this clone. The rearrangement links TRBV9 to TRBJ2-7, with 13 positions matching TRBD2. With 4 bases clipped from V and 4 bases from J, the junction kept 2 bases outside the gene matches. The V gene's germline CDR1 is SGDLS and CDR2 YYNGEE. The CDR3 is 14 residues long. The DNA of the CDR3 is TGTGCCAGCAGCTTACTAGCGGGAGGGTACGAGCAGTACTTC. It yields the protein CASSLLAGGYEQYF. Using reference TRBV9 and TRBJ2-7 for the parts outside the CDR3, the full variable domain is DSGVTQTPKHLITATGQRVTLRCSPRSGDLSVYWYQQSLDQGLQFLIQYYNGEERAKGNILERFSAQQFPDLHSELNLSSLELGDSALYFCASSLLAGGYEQYFGPGTRLTVT.

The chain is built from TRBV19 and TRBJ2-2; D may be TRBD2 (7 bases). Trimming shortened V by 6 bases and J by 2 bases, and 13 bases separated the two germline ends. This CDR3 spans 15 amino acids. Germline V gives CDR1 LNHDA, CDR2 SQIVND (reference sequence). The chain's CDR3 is CASRTGGLNTGELFF. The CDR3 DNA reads TGTGCCAGTAGAACCGGGGGGCTTAACACCGGGGAGCTGTTTTTT. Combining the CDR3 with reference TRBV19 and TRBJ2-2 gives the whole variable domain DGGITQSPKYLFRKEGQNVTLSCEQNLNHDAMYWYRQDPGQGLRLIYYSQIVNDFQKGDIAEGYSVSREKKESFPLTVTSAQKNPTAFYLCASRTGGLNTGELFFGEGSRLTVL.

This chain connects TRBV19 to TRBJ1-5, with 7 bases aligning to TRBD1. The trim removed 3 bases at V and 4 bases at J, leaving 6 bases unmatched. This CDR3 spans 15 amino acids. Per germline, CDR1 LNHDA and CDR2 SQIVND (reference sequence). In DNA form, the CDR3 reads TGTGCCAGTAGTATCGACAGGGCCCAGAATCAGCCCCAGCATTTT. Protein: CASSIDRAQNQPQHF.

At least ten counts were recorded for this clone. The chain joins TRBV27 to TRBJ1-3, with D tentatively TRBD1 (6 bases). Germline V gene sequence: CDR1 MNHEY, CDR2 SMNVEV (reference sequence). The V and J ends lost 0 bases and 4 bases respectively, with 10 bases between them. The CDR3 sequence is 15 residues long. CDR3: CASSLSAGVGNTIYF. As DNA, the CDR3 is TGTGCCAGCAGTTTATCAGCAGGGGTCGGAAACACCATATATTTT.

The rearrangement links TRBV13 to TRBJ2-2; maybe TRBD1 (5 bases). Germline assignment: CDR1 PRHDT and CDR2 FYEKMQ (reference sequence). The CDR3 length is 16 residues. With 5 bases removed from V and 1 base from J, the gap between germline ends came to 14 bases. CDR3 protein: CASSQIVQGNTGELFF. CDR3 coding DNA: TGTGCCAGCAGCCAAATCGTCCAGGGGAACACCGGGGAGCTGTTTTTT.

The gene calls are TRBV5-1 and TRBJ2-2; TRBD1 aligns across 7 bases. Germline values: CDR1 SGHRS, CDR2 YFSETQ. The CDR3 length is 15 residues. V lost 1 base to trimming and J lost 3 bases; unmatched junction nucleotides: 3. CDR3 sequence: CASSLTGEYTGELFF. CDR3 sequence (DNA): TGCGCCAGCAGCTTGACAGGGGAATACACCGGGGAGCTGTTTTTT. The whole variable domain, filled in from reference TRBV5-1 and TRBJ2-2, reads KAGVTQTPRYLIKTRGQQVTLSCSPISGHRSVSWYQQTPGQGLQFLFEYFSETQRNKGNFPGRFSGRQFSNSRSEMNVSTLELGDSALYLCASSLTGEYTGELFFGEGSRLTVL.

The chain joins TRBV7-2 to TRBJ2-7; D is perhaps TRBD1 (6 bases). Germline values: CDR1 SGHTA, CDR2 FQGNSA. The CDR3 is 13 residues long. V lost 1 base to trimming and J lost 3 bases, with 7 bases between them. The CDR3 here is CASSLEQGYEQYF. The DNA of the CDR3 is TGTGCCAGCAGCTTAGAACAGGGCTACGAGCAGTACTTC.

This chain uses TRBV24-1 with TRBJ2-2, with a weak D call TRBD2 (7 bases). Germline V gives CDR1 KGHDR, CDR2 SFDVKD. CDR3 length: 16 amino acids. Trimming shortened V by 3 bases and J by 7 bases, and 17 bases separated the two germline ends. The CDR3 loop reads CATSDHGGPRVGELFF. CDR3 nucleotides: TGTGCCACCAGTGATCACGGGGGGCCGCGAGTCGGGGAGCTGTTTTTT.

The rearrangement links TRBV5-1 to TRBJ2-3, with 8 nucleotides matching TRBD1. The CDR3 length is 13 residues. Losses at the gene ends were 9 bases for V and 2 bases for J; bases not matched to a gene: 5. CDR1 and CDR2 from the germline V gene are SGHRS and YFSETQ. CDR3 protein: CATRQGTTDTQYF. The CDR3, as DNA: TGCGCCACCCGACAGGGGACCACAGATACGCAGTATTTT.

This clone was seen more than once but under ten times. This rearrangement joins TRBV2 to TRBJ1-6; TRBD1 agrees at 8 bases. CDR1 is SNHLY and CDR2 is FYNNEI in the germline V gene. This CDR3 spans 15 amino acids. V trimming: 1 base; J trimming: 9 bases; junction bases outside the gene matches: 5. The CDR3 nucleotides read TGTGCCAGCAGTGAAGGTGGACAGGGCGTTTCACCCCTCCACTTT. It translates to CASSEGGQGVSPLHF.

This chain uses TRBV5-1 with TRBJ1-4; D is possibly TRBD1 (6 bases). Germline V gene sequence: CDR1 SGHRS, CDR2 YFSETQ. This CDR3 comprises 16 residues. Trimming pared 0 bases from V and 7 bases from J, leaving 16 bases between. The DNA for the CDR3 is TGCGCCAGCAGCTTGGCCACAGGGTTCCAATTTGAAAAACTGTTTTTT. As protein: CASSLATGFQFEKLFF. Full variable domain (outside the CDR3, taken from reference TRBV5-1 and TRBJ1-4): KAGVTQTPRYLIKTRGQQVTLSCSPISGHRSVSWYQQTPGQGLQFLFEYFSETQRNKGNFPGRFSGRQFSNSRSEMNVSTLELGDSALYLCASSLATGFQFEKLFFGSGTQLSVL.

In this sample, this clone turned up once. The DNA of the CDR3 is TGTGCCAGCACCCCGTCGGGACAAGTCTACGAGCAGTACTTC. It is translated as CASTPSGQVYEQYF. The chain recombines TRBV27 with TRBJ2-7; D is possibly TRBD1 (6 bases). Germline assignment: CDR1 MNHEY and CDR2 SMNVEV (reference sequence). The length of the CDR3 is 14 residues. Between the trimmed V and J ends, which lost 7 bases and 3 bases, there was a span of 16 bases.

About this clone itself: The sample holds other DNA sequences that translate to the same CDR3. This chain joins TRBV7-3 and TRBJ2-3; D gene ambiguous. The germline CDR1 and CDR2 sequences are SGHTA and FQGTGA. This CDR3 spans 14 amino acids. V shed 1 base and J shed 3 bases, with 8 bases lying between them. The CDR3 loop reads CASSLNPGTDTQYF. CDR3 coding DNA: TGTGCCAGCAGCTTAAATCCGGGTACAGATACGCAGTATTTT.

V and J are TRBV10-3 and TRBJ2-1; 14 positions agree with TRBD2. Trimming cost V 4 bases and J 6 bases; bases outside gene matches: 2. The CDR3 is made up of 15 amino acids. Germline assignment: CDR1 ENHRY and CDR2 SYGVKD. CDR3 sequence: CAISGTSGGSNEQFF. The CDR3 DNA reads TGTGCCATCAGTGGGACTAGCGGGGGGTCCAATGAGCAGTTCTTC.

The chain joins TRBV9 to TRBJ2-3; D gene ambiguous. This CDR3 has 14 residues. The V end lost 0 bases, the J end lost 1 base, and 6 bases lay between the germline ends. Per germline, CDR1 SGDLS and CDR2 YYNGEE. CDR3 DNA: TGTGCCAGCAGCGTAGTTCCAGGCACAGATACGCAGTATTTT. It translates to CASSVVPGTDTQYF.

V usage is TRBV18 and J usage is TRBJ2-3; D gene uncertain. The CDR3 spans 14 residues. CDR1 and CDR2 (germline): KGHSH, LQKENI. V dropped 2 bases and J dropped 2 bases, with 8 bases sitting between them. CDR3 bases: TGTGCCAGCTCACCAGGGCCGAACACAGATACGCAGTATTTT. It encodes CASSPGPNTDTQYF.

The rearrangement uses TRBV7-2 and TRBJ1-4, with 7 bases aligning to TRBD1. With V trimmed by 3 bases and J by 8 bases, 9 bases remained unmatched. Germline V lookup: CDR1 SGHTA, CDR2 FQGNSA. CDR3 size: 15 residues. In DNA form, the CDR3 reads TGTGCCAGCAGCTTGCCCTCGATACAGGGGGAAAAACTGTTTTTT. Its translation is CASSLPSIQGEKLFF.

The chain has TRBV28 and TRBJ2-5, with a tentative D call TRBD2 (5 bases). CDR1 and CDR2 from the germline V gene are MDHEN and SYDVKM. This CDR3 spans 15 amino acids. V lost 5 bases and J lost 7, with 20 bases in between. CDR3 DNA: TGTGCCAGCAGTACCGCGGGTCTCCCCGGCGGGACCCAGTACTTC. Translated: CASSTAGLPGGTQYF. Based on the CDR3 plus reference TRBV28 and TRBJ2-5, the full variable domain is DVKVTQSSRYLVKRTGEKVFLECVQDMDHENMFWYRQDPGLGLRLIYFSYDVKMKEKGDIPEGYSVSREKKERFSLILESASTNQTSMYLCASSTAGLPGGTQYFGPGTRLLVL.